The 15 T cell receptor beta chains below were found in one sample sequenced in a study of CD8 T cells in ankylosing spondylitis (dated by TCRdb to 2015 to 2018). The library was prepared using 5' RACE. TCRdb names Illumina HiSeq 2500 as the instrument used. The public reads were reanalyzed by TCRdb: fastp trimming at Q25, MiXCR alignment, in-frame beta chains only. Duplicate CDR3 protein sequences are folded into a single record with the most common DNA and genes. This sample holds roughly 250,000 distinct CDR3 sequences; around 9.1% were observed only once. The ten largest clones capture almost 7% of the sample. The sequencing input was blood, either unsorted or a sorted T cell fraction (not recorded which). These receptors all stem from a male donor with ankylosing spondylitis or in good health (not recorded which).

This clonotype was detected a few times. The chain joins TRBV7-3 to TRBJ1-1, with D uncertain. The length of the CDR3 is 13 residues. V was shortened by 4 bases and J by 1 base, with 7 bases between the two germline ends. Germline V lookup: CDR1 SGHTA, CDR2 FQGTGA. The CDR3 DNA is TGTGCCAGCAGCTCGGACCCGAACACTGAAGCTTTCTTT. It specifies CASSSDPNTEAFF.

This clonotype was seen more than once but under ten times. This chain connects TRBV20-1 to TRBJ2-7; TRBD2 aligns across 10 bases. Germline CDR1 reads DFQATT; CDR2 reads SNEGSKA (reference sequence). Unmatched junction bases numbered 11, after V lost 0 bases and J lost 6 bases. This CDR3 contains 16 residues. CDR3 residues: CSARDREREGPVEQYF. In DNA, the CDR3 is TGCAGTGCTAGAGATCGGGAGCGGGAGGGCCCGGTCGAGCAGTACTTC.

This clonotype showed up just a few times. The rearrangement joins TRBV20-1 to TRBJ1-2; weak D call: TRBD1 (5 bases). Germline V gives CDR1 DFQATT, CDR2 SNEGSKA (reference sequence). The CDR3 consists of 13 residues. The ends were cut back, 5 bases at V and 4 bases at J, with 14 bases in the middle. The chain's CDR3 is CSAPWRGGYGYTF. The CDR3 DNA follows: TGCAGTGCTCCCTGGCGGGGGGGCTATGGCTACACCTTC.

CDR3 sequence: CASRPGQEKETQYF. CDR3 coding DNA: TGCGCCAGCAGACCTGGACAGGAAAAAGAGACCCAGTACTTC. The chain employs TRBV5-1 and TRBJ2-5; TRBD1 aligns across 7 bases. Germline CDR1 is SGHRS and CDR2 is YFSETQ. Losses at the gene ends were 5 bases for V and 3 bases for J; bases not matched to a gene: 7. There are 14 residues in the CDR3.

This clonotype was observed a handful of times. The chain recombines TRBV5-1 with TRBJ2-7; TRBD1 matches at 7 bases. This CDR3 region has 16 residues. V gave up 7 bases and J gave up 0 bases; unmatched junction bases: 13. Germline-derived CDR1 and CDR2 are SGHRS and YFSETQ. The CDR3: CASATGDTIPSYEQYF. For the CDR3, the DNA is TGCGCCAGCGCCACAGGGGACACTATTCCCTCCTACGAGCAGTACTTC.

Many counts were recorded for this clonotype. The chain employs TRBV5-1 and TRBJ2-2; no clear D. Germline CDR1 SGHRS, CDR2 YFSETQ. Deletions cut 4 bases from V and 3 bases from J, with 13 bases between. The length of the CDR3 is 15 residues. CDR3 DNA sequence: TGCGCCAGCAGCCTGCCTAGACTGGACACCGGGGAGCTGTTTTTT. It translates to CASSLPRLDTGELFF.

This clonotype was recorded at least ten times. V usage is TRBV3-1 and J usage is TRBJ2-7, with D possibly matching TRBD2 (5 bases). CDR3 size: 15 residues. Germline CDR1 LGHDT, CDR2 YNNKEL (reference sequence). Trimming removed 4 bases at V and 2 bases at J, with 15 bases between. CDR3: CASSRSGYGAYEQYF. CDR3 in DNA: TGTGCCAGCAGCCGCAGCGGATACGGAGCCTACGAGCAGTACTTC.

This clonotype was found many times. The chain joins TRBV27 to TRBJ2-1; 13 bases line up with TRBD2. The CDR3 covers 20 residues. V dropped 3 bases and J dropped 7; count of bases not matched to a gene: 18. Germline CDR1 is MNHEY and CDR2 is SMNVEV (reference sequence). CDR3 in amino acids: CASSFTLTGELAGGKNEQFF. The DNA of the CDR3 is TGTGCCAGCAGTTTCACCTTGACGGGGGAACTAGCGGGAGGGAAAAATGAGCAGTTCTTC.

This clonotype was seen repeatedly, ten times or more. The rearrangement uses TRBV20-1 and TRBJ1-1, with D uncertain. The CDR3 length is 14 residues. Germline V gene data show CDR1 as DFQATT and CDR2 as SNEGSKA (reference sequence). Trimming took off 6 bases at V and 3 bases at J, with 17 bases between the two ends. CDR3 amino acids: CSASGPHLDTEAFF. The CDR3 bases are TGCAGTGCCTCGGGCCCACACCTGGACACTGAAGCTTTCTTT.

This clonotype has a count of ten or more. This chain links TRBV15 with TRBJ1-6; D is undetermined. Looked up from germline, CDR1 is LNHNV and CDR2 is YYDKDF (reference sequence). V was shortened by 2 bases and J by 5 bases, with 10 bases between the two germline ends. The CDR3 has 15 residues. The CDR3 region has the DNA TGTGCCACCAGCAGAATAGACGGGAATAATTCACCCCTCCACTTT. Protein sequence: CATSRIDGNNSPLHF.

This clonotype was detected ten times or more. The chain couples TRBV10-3 to TRBJ2-5; no clear D. The V gene lost 6 bases and the J gene lost 5 bases, with 13 bases spanning the gap. Germline CDR1 is ENHRY and CDR2 is SYGVKD. The CDR3 contains 13 residues. The CDR3 DNA reads as TGTGCCATCAGCCCGACGGTTGGCGAGACCCAGTACTTC. This codes for CAISPTVGETQYF.

The sample holds many counts of this clonotype. The CDR3 DNA reads as TGTGCCAGCAGCGTAGGGGCATTTATCGGGGAGCTGTTTTTT. Translated, it gives CASSVGAFIGELFF. The chain employs TRBV9 and TRBJ2-2; D unclear. The germline CDR1 and CDR2 sequences are SGDLS and YYNGEE. The V and J ends lost 0 bases and 7 bases respectively, with 10 bases between them. CDR3 length equals 14 residues.

The rearrangement joins TRBV10-3 to TRBJ1-1, with D perhaps TRBD1 (6 bases). This CDR3 region has 15 residues. Trimming took 2 bases from V and 0 from J, leaving 10 bases between them. Germline CDR1 ENHRY, CDR2 SYGVKD. CDR3 in amino acids: CAISERGSLNTEAFF. The CDR3 region has the DNA TGTGCCATCAGTGAGAGGGGGAGTTTGAACACTGAAGCTTTCTTT.

This clonotype was observed many times. The chain recombines TRBV12-3 or TRBV12-4 with TRBJ2-6; possible D gene TRBD2, 5 bases. The CDR3 totals 15 residues. V was pared by 5 bases and J by 9 bases, with 17 bases between. The CDR3 nucleotides read TGTGCCAGCAGTCTTACACTAGTAGGAGGCAACGTCCTGACTTTC. Protein product: CASSLTLVGGNVLTF.

This clonotype was recorded at least ten times. The CDR3 DNA reads TGTGCCAGCAGCCAAGGGACAGGGGGAACTGAAGCTTTCTTT. It specifies CASSQGTGGTEAFF. The chain recombines TRBV3-1 with TRBJ1-1; 10 bases map to TRBD1. V shed 1 base and J 5 bases; nucleotides not matched to a gene: 1. Germline V lookup: CDR1 LGHDT, CDR2 YNNKEL (reference sequence). This CDR3 spans 14 amino acids.